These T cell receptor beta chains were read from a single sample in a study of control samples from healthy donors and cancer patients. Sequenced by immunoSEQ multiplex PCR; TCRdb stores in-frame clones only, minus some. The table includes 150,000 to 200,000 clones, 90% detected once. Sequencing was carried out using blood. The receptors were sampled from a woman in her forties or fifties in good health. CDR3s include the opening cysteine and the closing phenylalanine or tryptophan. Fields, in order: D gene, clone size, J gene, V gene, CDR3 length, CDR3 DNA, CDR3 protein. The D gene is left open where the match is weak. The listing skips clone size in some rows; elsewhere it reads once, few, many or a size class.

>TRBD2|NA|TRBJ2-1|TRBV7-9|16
TGTGCCAGCAGCTTATTCGCTAGCGGGGGGGACAATGAGCAGTTCTTC
CASSLFASGGDNEQFF
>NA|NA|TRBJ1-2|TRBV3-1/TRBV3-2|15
TGTGCCAGCAGCCCCTATTCGGGGGGCGACTATGGCTACACCTTC
CASSPYSGGDYGYTF
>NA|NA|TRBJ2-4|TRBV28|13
TGTGCCAGCAGGACATTAGCCAAAAACATTCAGTACTTC
CASRTLAKNIQYF
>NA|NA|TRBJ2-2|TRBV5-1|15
TGCGCCAGCAGCTTGCCGAGGCATCGGGTCGGGGAGCTGTTTTTT
CASSLPRHRVGELFF
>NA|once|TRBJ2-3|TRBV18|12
TGTGCCAGCTCACCCTCGTCGGATACGCAGTATTTT
CASSPSSDTQYF
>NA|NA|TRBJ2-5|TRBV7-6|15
TGTGCCAGCAGCTTAGGGGGGGGGCGACGGGAGACCCAGTACTTC
CASSLGGGRRETQYF
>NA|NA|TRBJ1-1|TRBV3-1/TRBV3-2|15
TGTGCCAGCAGCCAAGGCGACAGCGGACTGACTGAAGCTTTCTTT
CASSQGDSGLTEAFF
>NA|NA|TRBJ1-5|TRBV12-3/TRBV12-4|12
TGTGCCAGCGACAAGGGATATCAGCCCCAGCATTTT
CASDKGYQPQHF
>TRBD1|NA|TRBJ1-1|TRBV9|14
TGTGCCAGCAGCTCACACAGGGGGGGCACTGAAGCTTTCTTT
CASSSHRGGTEAFF
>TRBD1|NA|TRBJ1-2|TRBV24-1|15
TGTGCCACCAGTGATCGGACAGGGGGCGCGCGGGGCTACACCTTC
CATSDRTGGARGYTF
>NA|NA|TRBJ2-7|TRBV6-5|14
TGTGCCAGCAGTTACGCGACGGGGGCCTACGAGCAGTACTTC
CASSYATGAYEQYF